This T cell receptor beta chain comes out of a study of T cells in Graves' hyperthyroidism and ophthalmopathy. Points from the study as a whole: Stable hyperthyroidism and ophthalmopathy were separated using 13 V-J signatures.

The CDR3 loop spans 16 amino acids. The germline V gene has CDR1 SEHNR and CDR2 FQNEAQ (reference sequence). Trimming took 5 bases from V and 6 from J; bases not matched to a gene: 13. The source material, RNA transcripts, was used to amplify TCR beta CDR3 regions. An initial round of RT-PCR targeting the TCR CDR3 relied on the HTBI primer set. TCRdb reprocessed the multiplex PCR reads via MiXCR and lists one record per CDR3 protein. The data contain fewer than 800,000 distinct CDR3 sequences, 16% of them seen just once; the ten biggest clones take up approximately 8.4%. As regards this clonotype: Its antigen is unidentified.

The gene calls are TRBV7-9 and TRBJ2-7; the match to TRBD2 covers 10 bases. This receptor was taken from a man aged 18 to 30 with Graves' hyperthyroidism. Sequenced material: blood. The CDR3 here is CASSARPSGSGSEQYF. The DNA of the CDR3 is TGTGCCAGCAGCGCCCGGCCTAGCGGGAGTGGATCCGAGCAGTACTTC. Drawing the rest from reference TRBV7-9 and TRBJ2-7, the complete variable domain is DTGVSQNPRHKITKRGQNVTFRCDPISEHNRLYWYRQTLGQGPEFLTYFQNEAQLEKSRLLSDRFSAERPKGSFSTLEIQRTEQGDSAMYLCASSARPSGSGSEQYFGPGTRLTVT.